Below, 7 T cell receptor beta chains from the same sample are listed, as sequenced in a study of T cells after yellow fever vaccination. A single record per CDR3 protein comes from TCRdb applying MiXCR to the 5' RACE reads. This sample has around 310,000 distinct CDR3 sequences, with about 9.5% found just once. This specimen was PBMCs, taken on the day of the first yellow fever vaccination. All receptors derive from a young man who received the YFV17D yellow fever vaccine.

This clonotype was recorded at least ten times. J is TRBJ2-7 and V is TRBV5-6, with a possible D match to TRBD1 (6 bases). Deletions cut 2 bases from V and 2 bases from J, with 8 bases between. The CDR3 extends over 13 amino acids. CDR1 and CDR2 from the germline V gene are SGHDT and YYEEEE. This CDR3 is CASSLWGPYEQYF. CDR3 in DNA: TGTGCCAGCAGCTTATGGGGGCCCTACGAGCAGTACTTC.

This clonotype has more than one count but fewer than ten. The chain uses TRBV9 and TRBJ2-5, with D perhaps TRBD2 (6 bases). V was cut by 0 bases and J by 1 base, with 10 bases left in between. The CDR3 is 15 amino acids. Per germline, CDR1 SGDLS and CDR2 YYNGEE. CDR3 coding DNA: TGTGCCAGCAGCGTAGGGGCTAGCGCCCAAGAGACCCAGTACTTC. Its protein product is CASSVGASAQETQYF.

This clonotype showed up just a few times. The chain uses TRBV7-3 and TRBJ2-2, with D possibly matching TRBD1 (5 bases). The germline V and J ends were trimmed by 3 bases and 4 bases, with 15 bases remaining between them. CDR3 length: 16 residues. Germline assignment: CDR1 SGHTA and CDR2 FQGTGA. The CDR3 protein is CASSFDSGSGTGELFF. The CDR3 nucleotides read TGTGCCAGCAGCTTTGACTCAGGGTCAGGCACCGGGGAGCTGTTTTTT.

The J gene is TRBJ2-2, the V gene TRBV10-2; TRBD2 matches at 13 bases. Germline-derived CDR1 and CDR2 are WSHSY and SAAADI. Trimming removed 7 bases from V and 8 bases from J; junction bases left unmatched: 7. The CDR3 has 15 amino acids. CDR3 in DNA: TGCGCCAGCATTCCGGGACTAGCGGGGTCGGGGGAGCTGTTTTTT. Translated: CASIPGLAGSGELFF.

The chain has TRBV20-1 and TRBJ2-7; TRBD2 aligns across 12 bases. J was trimmed by 5 bases and V by 5 bases; bases with no gene match: 4. The CDR3 loop spans 13 amino acids. Germline lookup yields CDR1 DFQATT and CDR2 SNEGSKA (reference sequence). CDR3: CSAPGLAGNEQYF. CDR3 nucleotide sequence: TGCAGTGCTCCCGGACTAGCGGGGAACGAGCAGTACTTC.

In DNA, the CDR3 is TGTGCCAGCAGTTTAGGGTTACGGGGGGGAGGCACTGAAGCTTTCTTT. Its translation is CASSLGLRGGGTEAFF. The chain employs TRBV28 and TRBJ1-1; D is possibly TRBD1 (5 bases). The germline V gene has CDR1 MDHEN and CDR2 SYDVKM. The CDR3 is made up of 16 amino acids. Trimming pared 2 bases from V and 4 bases from J, leaving 17 bases between.

The V and J genes are TRBV4-3 and TRBJ2-7, with a weak D call TRBD1 (6 bases). The CDR3 extends over 14 amino acids. V lost 0 bases, J lost 7 bases, and 13 bases lay in between. Per germline, CDR1 LGHNA and CDR2 YSLEER. The CDR3 sequence: CASSQDLTGREQYV. CDR3 nucleotide sequence: TGCGCCAGCAGCCAAGATCTCACAGGGCGTGAGCAGTACGTC.